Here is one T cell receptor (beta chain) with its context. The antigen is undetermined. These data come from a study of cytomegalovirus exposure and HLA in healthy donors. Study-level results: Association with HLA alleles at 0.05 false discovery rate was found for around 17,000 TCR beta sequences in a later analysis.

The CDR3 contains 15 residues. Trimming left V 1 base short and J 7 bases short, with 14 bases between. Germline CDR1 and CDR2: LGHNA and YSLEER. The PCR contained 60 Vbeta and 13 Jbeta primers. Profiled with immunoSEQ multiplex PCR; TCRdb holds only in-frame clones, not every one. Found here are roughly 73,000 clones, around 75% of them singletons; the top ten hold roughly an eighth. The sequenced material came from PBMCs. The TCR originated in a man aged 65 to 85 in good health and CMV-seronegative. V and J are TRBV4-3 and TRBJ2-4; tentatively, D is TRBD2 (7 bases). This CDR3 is CASSQGGGLRNIQYF. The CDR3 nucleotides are TGCGCCAGCAGCCAAGGGGGGGGGCTGAGGAACATTCAGTACTTC.